One sample yielded the 27 T cell receptor beta chains listed below, sequenced in a study of PD-1 blockade in mismatch repair-deficient tumors (dated by TCRdb to about 2017). The library was obtained by the immunoSEQ multiplex PCR assay. This is the immuneACCESS table as TCRdb keeps it, with only in-frame sequences that have V and J called. A part of the clones is gone; compared with another copy, unresolved V genes explain less than half, and the rest is unexplained. Here the sample has about 100,000 clones; roughly four fifths occur a single time. The biggest ten clones account for 6.3% of the sample. The sample here was peripheral blood, taken less than 37 weeks after starting pembrolizumab. The receptors derive from an adult with mismatch repair-deficient cancer.

The V gene is TRBV19, the J gene TRBJ2-2; TRBD2 aligns across 7 bases. The CDR3 is made up of 15 amino acids. In germline, CDR1 is LNHDA, CDR2 SQIVND (reference sequence). Trimming at V came to 7 bases and at J to 5 bases, leaving 10 bases not matched to a gene. The CDR3 nucleotides read TGTGCCAGTATTTTAGGCGGGAGAGGGACCGGGGAGCTGTTTTTT. Protein sequence: CASILGGRGTGELFF. The full variable domain, in which reference TRBV19 and TRBJ2-2 provide the parts outside the CDR3, is DGGITQSPKYLFRKEGQNVTLSCEQNLNHDAMYWYRQDPGQGLRLIYYSQIVNDFQKGDIAEGYSVSREKKESFPLTVTSAQKNPTAFYLCASILGGRGTGELFFGEGSRLTVL.

The rearrangement joins TRBV9 to TRBJ2-1; D gene uncertain. The V and J ends lost 3 bases and 2 bases respectively, with 15 bases between them. The CDR3 loop spans 16 amino acids. Germline lookup yields CDR1 SGDLS and CDR2 YYNGEE. CDR3 amino acids: CASSGTDFFAYNEQFF. The CDR3 nucleotides are TGTGCCAGCAGCGGGACCGACTTTTTCGCCTACAATGAGCAGTTCTTC.

The CDR3 region is CASSLALAGVEQFF. CDR3 in DNA: TGCGCCAGCAGCTTGGCTCTAGCGGGAGTTGAGCAGTTCTTC. The chain carries TRBV5-1 and TRBJ2-1, with 10 nucleotides matching TRBD2. Germline trimming cut 0 bases from V and 9 bases from J; bases unmatched to any gene: 3. Germline lookup yields CDR1 SGHRS and CDR2 YFSETQ. CDR3 length: 14 amino acids.

The rearrangement joins TRBV5-6 to TRBJ2-1; possibly TRBD1 for D (6 bases). Trimming cost V 0 bases and J 2 bases, with 12 bases left between them. From germline, CDR1 is SGHDT and CDR2 YYEEEE. The CDR3 totals 16 residues. CDR3 sequence: CASSLAGQNTYNEQFF. CDR3 nucleotide sequence: TGTGCCAGCAGCTTGGCCGGACAGAATACCTACAATGAGCAGTTCTTC.

The rearrangement links TRBV9 to TRBJ1-1, with a weak D call TRBD1 (6 bases). The CDR3 consists of 14 residues. Trimming removed 3 bases at V and 6 bases at J, with 15 bases between. Germline CDR1 reads SGDLS; CDR2 reads YYNGEE. CDR3 in amino acids: CASSDPEGDAEAFF. The CDR3 nucleotides are TGTGCCAGCAGCGACCCAGAGGGGGACGCTGAAGCTTTCTTT. Full variable domain (rest looked up from reference TRBV9 and TRBJ1-1): DSGVTQTPKHLITATGQRVTLRCSPRSGDLSVYWYQQSLDQGLQFLIQYYNGEERAKGNILERFSAQQFPDLHSELNLSSLELGDSALYFCASSDPEGDAEAFFGQGTRLTVV.

With respect to this clone: At one of its ends the junction is not consistent with the germline gene, which may arise from a read error. The V and J genes are TRBV11-2 and TRBJ2-7, with D perhaps matching TRBD1 (5 bases). CDR1 is SGHAT, CDR2 FQNNGV, per germline. There are 13 residues in the CDR3. In DNA form, the CDR3 reads TGTGCCAGCAGCTATTGGGGCGCCCTAGAGCCGTACTTC. This gives the protein CASSYWGALEPYF.

The chain recombines TRBV30 with TRBJ1-1; 10 positions agree with TRBD1. Germline V lookup: CDR1 GTSNPN, CDR2 SVGIG (reference sequence). The CDR3 runs 14 residues. J was trimmed by 5 bases and V by 6 bases; bases with no gene match: 9. The CDR3 spells CACRKTGGRTEAFF. CDR3 DNA sequence: TGTGCCTGTAGAAAGACAGGGGGCAGAACTGAAGCTTTCTTT. Full variable domain (rest looked up from reference TRBV30 and TRBJ1-1): SQTIHQWPATLVQPVGSPLSLECTVEGTSNPNLYWYRQAAGRGLQLLFYSVGIGQISSEVPQNLSASRPQDRQFILSSKKLLLSDSGFYLCACRKTGGRTEAFFGQGTRLTVV.

The chain joins TRBV11-2 to TRBJ1-4; TRBD1 aligns across 7 bases. Germline CDR1 SGHAT, CDR2 FQNNGV. Trimming at V came to 8 bases and at J to 0 bases, leaving 9 bases not matched to a gene. The length of the CDR3 is 16 residues. The chain's CDR3 is CASAWDSRSTNEKLFF. The CDR3 DNA follows: TGTGCCAGCGCATGGGACAGTCGTTCAACTAATGAAAAACTGTTTTTT.

This rearrangement joins TRBV7-3 to TRBJ2-3, with D possibly being TRBD1 or TRBD2 (5 bases each). The germline V and J ends were trimmed by 2 bases and 1 base, with 13 bases remaining between them. The CDR3 has 16 residues. In germline, CDR1 is SGHTA, CDR2 FQGTGA. CDR3 DNA sequence: TGTGCCAGCAGCTTAGTTGGGGCAGCGGGCACAGATACGCAGTATTTT. Translated, it gives CASSLVGAAGTDTQYF.

This chain links TRBV6-6 with TRBJ1-5; no reliable D call. The CDR3 has 13 amino acids. From germline, CDR1 is MNHNY and CDR2 SVGAGI (reference sequence). The V end was cut by 0 bases, the J end by 1 base, with 1 base between. The CDR3 protein is CASSYSSNQPQHF. The CDR3 DNA sequence: TGTGCCAGCAGTTACTCGAGCAATCAGCCCCAGCATTTT.

The sample holds a few counts of this clone. The V and J genes are TRBV6-6 and TRBJ1-5; D unresolved. In germline, CDR1 is MNHNY, CDR2 SVGAGI (reference sequence). This CDR3 has 14 residues. V lost 6 bases and J 1 base, leaving 10 bases between the germline ends. For the CDR3, the DNA is TGTGCCAGCAGCCGGGGAGGAAGCAATCAGCCCCAGCATTTT. Protein sequence: CASSRGGSNQPQHF.

This clone was seen a single time. The chain couples TRBV5-1 to TRBJ1-1, with D perhaps TRBD1 (5 bases). The CDR3 contains 14 residues. V was cut by 8 bases and J by 1 base, with 15 bases left in between. Germline V CDR1 and CDR2: SGHRS, YFSETQ. This CDR3 reads CASSLGGPNTEAFF. The CDR3 nucleotides are TGCGCCAGTAGCCTTGGGGGACCGAACACTGAAGCTTTCTTT.

This clone was observed a single time. The V and J genes are TRBV5-8 and TRBJ2-3, with 9 positions matching TRBD2. This CDR3 spans 18 amino acids. Germline V gene sequence: CDR1 SGHTS, CDR2 YDEGEE. V lost 2 bases and J lost 3; bases outside the gene matches: 13. CDR3 sequence reads: CASSLLGGRAIGTDTQYF. The CDR3 DNA reads as TGTGCCAGCAGCTTACTAGGCGGGAGGGCCATCGGAACAGATACGCAGTATTTT.

This sequence joins TRBV4-1 and TRBJ2-5, with 9 positions matching TRBD1. Germline CDR1 MGHRA, CDR2 YSYEKL. The ends lost 0 bases at V and 2 bases at J; junction bases unmatched: 4. This CDR3 has 16 residues. The CDR3 coding sequence is TGCGCCAGCAGCCAAGATCCGGGACAGGGACAAGAGACCCAGTACTTC. Its translation is CASSQDPGQGQETQYF.

The CDR3 nucleotides are TGTGCCAGCAGCCTAGACCCTCGGGGATTCAATGAGCAGTTCTTC. Its protein product is CASSLDPRGFNEQFF. The gene calls are TRBV7-8 and TRBJ2-1; a weak D match, TRBD2 (5 bases). Germline V gives CDR1 SGHVS, CDR2 FQNEAQ. The CDR3 extends over 15 amino acids. V lost 5 bases and J lost 6, with 17 bases in between.

This sequence joins TRBV11-3 and TRBJ2-6; D uncertain. Germline V CDR1 and CDR2: SGHNT, YENEEA. Trimming took off 1 base at V and 1 base at J, with 5 bases between the two ends. CDR3 length: 15 amino acids. In DNA, the CDR3 is TGTGCCAGCAGCTTAGTGGTTTCTGGGGCCAACGTCCTGACTTTC. Protein sequence: CASSLVVSGANVLTF.

This chain links TRBV4-1 with TRBJ2-1; D gene unclear. V was trimmed by 1 base and J by 7 bases, leaving 2 bases between them. CDR3 length: 11 amino acids. Germline V gene lookup returns CDR1 MGHRA and CDR2 YSYEKL. The CDR3 protein is CASSQANEQFF. Written as DNA, the CDR3 is TGCGCCAGCAGCCAAGCAAATGAGCAGTTCTTC.

The J gene is TRBJ2-5, the V gene TRBV7-9; tentative D call: TRBD2 (6 bases). The CDR3 contains 17 residues. The germline gives CDR1 SEHNR, CDR2 FQNEAQ (reference sequence). With 1 base removed from V and 5 bases from J, the gap between germline ends came to 20 bases. The chain's CDR3 is CASSLVMRERFGETQYF. The CDR3 nucleotides are TGTGCCAGCAGCTTAGTTATGCGGGAACGGTTCGGGGAGACCCAGTACTTC.

The chain combines TRBV5-1 with TRBJ2-2; 8 bases match TRBD2. After removal of 3 bases from V and 3 bases from J, the junction contained 4 bases not matched to a gene. There are 15 residues in the CDR3. The V gene's germline CDR1 is SGHRS and CDR2 YFSETQ. CDR3 coding DNA: TGCGCCAGCAGCTCCGGGACTAGTGACACCGGGGAGCTGTTTTTT. This translates into CASSSGTSDTGELFF.

Note on this clone: At one boundary the junction diverges from the germline segment, which might be a read error. J is TRBJ1-2 and V is TRBV2; no clear D gene. CDR1 SNHLY and CDR2 FYNNEI come from the germline V gene. CDR3 length: 10 residues. As DNA, the CDR3 is TGTGCCAGCAGTGAAGAGCGATTAGCCTTC. Translating it yields CASSEERLAF.

The chain recombines TRBV5-1 with TRBJ2-2; 10 nucleotides agree with TRBD1. This CDR3 spans 15 amino acids. The V gene's germline CDR1 is SGHRS and CDR2 YFSETQ. J lost 4 bases, V lost 4 bases, and 4 bases had no gene match. The CDR3 loop reads CASSPGTGVTGELFF. CDR3 bases: TGCGCCAGCAGCCCAGGGACAGGGGTCACCGGGGAGCTGTTTTTT. Supplemented by reference TRBV5-1 and TRBJ2-2, the full variable domain reads KAGVTQTPRYLIKTRGQQVTLSCSPISGHRSVSWYQQTPGQGLQFLFEYFSETQRNKGNFPGRFSGRQFSNSRSEMNVSTLELGDSALYLCASSPGTGVTGELFFGEGSRLTVL.

The gene calls are TRBV11-2 and TRBJ2-5, with 11 nucleotides matching TRBD2. The CDR3 totals 17 residues. CDR1 and CDR2 from the germline V gene are SGHAT and FQNNGV. Trimming removed 5 bases from V and 4 bases from J; junction bases left unmatched: 12. The CDR3, as DNA: TGTGCCAGCAGCCTAAAGGCAGCCCTAGCGGGAGGAGAGACCCAGTACTTC. Its translation: CASSLKAALAGGETQYF.

The V call is TRBV5-1, the J call TRBJ2-2, with 13 bases fitting TRBD2. V lost 4 bases and J lost 6; bases outside the gene matches: 12. The germline V gene encodes CDR1 SGHRS and CDR2 YFSETQ. The CDR3 spans 18 residues. CDR3 in DNA: TGCGCCAGCAGCATACAGTCTGGACTAGCGGGAGAAGCCGGGGAGCTGTTTTTT. Translation: CASSIQSGLAGEAGELFF.

This rearrangement joins TRBV4-1 to TRBJ2-5; the match to TRBD1 covers 8 bases. CDR3 size: 14 residues. Per germline, CDR1 MGHRA and CDR2 YSYEKL. The trim removed 3 bases at V and 7 bases at J, leaving 7 bases unmatched. The CDR3 nucleotides are TGCGCCAGCAGCCATCCAGGGGGCTTGGGGACCCAGTACTTC. It codes for CASSHPGGLGTQYF.

This clone was picked up many times. The chain couples TRBV11-2 to TRBJ1-2, with a weak D call TRBD1 (5 bases). The CDR3 runs to 13 residues. Trimming pared 7 bases from V and 4 bases from J, leaving 13 bases between. Germline lookup yields CDR1 SGHAT and CDR2 FQNNGV. In DNA form, the CDR3 reads TGTGCCAGCACCGGGGGGGGATTCTATGGCTACACCTTC. Translating gives CASTGGGFYGYTF. Using reference TRBV11-2 and TRBJ1-2 for the parts outside the CDR3, the full variable domain is EAGVAQSPRYKIIEKRQSVAFWCNPISGHATLYWYQQILGQGPKLLIQFQNNGVVDDSQLPKDRFSAERLKGVDSTLKIQPAKLEDSAVYLCASTGGGFYGYTFGSGTRLTVV.

The chain recombines TRBV27 with TRBJ2-1; D tentatively fits TRBD1 or TRBD2 (6 bases each). Germline CDR1 reads MNHEY; CDR2 reads SMNVEV (reference sequence). V was trimmed by 1 base and J by 2 bases, leaving 12 bases between them. The CDR3 runs 16 residues. CDR3 in DNA: TGTGCCAGCAGTTTATTCGGGGGACAAACCTACAATGAGCAGTTCTTC. It specifies CASSLFGGQTYNEQFF.

This CDR3 reads CASGPKQGYYEQYF. As DNA, the CDR3 is TGTGCTAGTGGTCCGAAACAGGGATACTACGAGCAGTACTTC. V is TRBV12-5 and J is TRBJ2-7; a weak D match, TRBD1 (6 bases). From germline, CDR1 is LGHNT and CDR2 FRNRAP. This CDR3 spans 14 amino acids. V shed 5 bases and J shed 3 bases, with 14 bases lying between them.